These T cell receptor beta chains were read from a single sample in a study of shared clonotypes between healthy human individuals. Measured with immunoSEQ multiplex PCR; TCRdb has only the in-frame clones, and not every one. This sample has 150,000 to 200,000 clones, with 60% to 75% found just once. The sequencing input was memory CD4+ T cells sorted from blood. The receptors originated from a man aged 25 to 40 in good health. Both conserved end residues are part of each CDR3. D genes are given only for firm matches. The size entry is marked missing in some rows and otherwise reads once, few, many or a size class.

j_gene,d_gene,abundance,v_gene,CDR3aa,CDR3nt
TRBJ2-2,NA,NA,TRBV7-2,CASSLAGTGELFF,TGTGCCAGCAGCTTAGCCGGAACCGGGGAGCTGTTTTTT
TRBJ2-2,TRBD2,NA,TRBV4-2,CASSQGSGSLAGELFF,TGTGCCAGCAGCCAGGGAAGCGGGAGCCTCGCCGGGGAGCTGTTTTTT
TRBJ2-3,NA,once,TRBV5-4,CASSPDQGGSTDTQYF,TGTGCCAGCAGCCCCGATCAGGGCGGTTCCACAGATACGCAGTATTTT
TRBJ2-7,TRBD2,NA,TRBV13,CASSLGGGRTYEQYF,TGTGCCAGCAGCTTAGGAGGCGGGAGGACCTACGAGCAGTACTTC
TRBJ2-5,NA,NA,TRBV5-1,CASSLEGSETQYF,TGCGCCAGCAGCTTGGAAGGGTCCGAGACCCAGTACTTC
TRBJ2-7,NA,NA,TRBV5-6,CASSLAGAVTYEQYF,TGTGCCAGCAGCTTGGCCGGGGCGGTTACCTACGAGCAGTACTTC
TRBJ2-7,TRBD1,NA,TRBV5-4,CASSVRIRTGDYEQYF,TGTGCCAGCAGCGTCAGGATTAGGACAGGGGACTACGAGCAGTACTTC
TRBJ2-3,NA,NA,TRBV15,CATSSQGPDTQYF,TGTGCCACCAGCAGCCAGGGACCAGATACGCAGTATTTT
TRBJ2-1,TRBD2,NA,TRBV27,CASSAIAGVGNEQFF,TGTGCCAGCAGTGCGATAGCGGGAGTGGGAAATGAGCAGTTCTTC
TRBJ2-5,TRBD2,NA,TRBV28,CASSLWGAGEETQYF,TGTGCCAGCAGTTTATGGGGAGCGGGAGAAGAGACCCAGTACTTC
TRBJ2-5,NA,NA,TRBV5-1,CASSLVSLSTNQETQYF,TGCGCCAGCAGCTTGGTTAGTTTATCGACCAACCAAGAGACCCAGTACTTC
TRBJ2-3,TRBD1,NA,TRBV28,CASQRDRTTDTQYF,TGTGCCAGCCAACGGGACAGAACCACAGATACGCAGTATTTT
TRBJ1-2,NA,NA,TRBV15,CATSRGKGGYGYTF,TGTGCCACCAGCAGAGGGAAGGGGGGCTATGGCTACACCTTC
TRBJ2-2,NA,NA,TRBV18,CASSPGQTGELFF,TGTGCCAGCTCGCCAGGGCAAACCGGGGAGCTGTTTTTT
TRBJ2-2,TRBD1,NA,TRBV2,CASNPGQGGTGELFF,TGTGCCAGCAACCCGGGACAGGGAGGCACCGGGGAGCTGTTTTTT
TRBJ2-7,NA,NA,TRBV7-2,CASSRSGSSYEQYF,TGTGCCAGCAGTCGTTCGGGGAGTAGCTACGAGCAGTACTTC
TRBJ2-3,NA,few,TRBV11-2,CASSLVTRPTDTQYF,TGTGCCAGCAGCTTAGTCACGCGGCCCACAGATACGCAGTATTTT
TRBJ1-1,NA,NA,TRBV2,CASSEDREKAFF,TGTGCCAGCAGTGAAGACAGGGAGAAAGCTTTCTTT
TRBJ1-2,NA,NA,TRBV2,CASRDWTANYGYTF,TGTGCCAGCAGGGACTGGACAGCTAACTATGGCTACACCTTC
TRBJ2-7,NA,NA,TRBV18,CASSPAGSGYEQYF,TGTGCCAGCTCACCGGCCGGGAGCGGCTACGAGCAGTACTTC
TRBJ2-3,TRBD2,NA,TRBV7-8,CASSYSGRTDTQYF,TGTGCCAGCAGCTATAGCGGGAGAACAGATACGCAGTATTTT
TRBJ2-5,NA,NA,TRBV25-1,CASSAWVQETQYF,TGTGCCAGCAGTGCCTGGGTTCAAGAGACCCAGTACTTC
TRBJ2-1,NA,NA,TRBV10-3,CAISESFTYNEQFF,TGTGCCATCAGTGAGTCGTTCACCTACAATGAGCAGTTCTTC
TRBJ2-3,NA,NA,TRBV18,CASSPGGWDTQYF,TGTGCCAGCTCACCCGGGGGATGGGATACGCAGTATTTT
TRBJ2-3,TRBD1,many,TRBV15,CATTTGASGTDTQYF,TGTGCCACGACGACAGGGGCCTCGGGCACAGATACGCAGTATTTT
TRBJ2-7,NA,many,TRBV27,CASSSRTGEQYF,TGTGCCAGCAGTTCGCGAACGGGAGAGCAGTACTTC
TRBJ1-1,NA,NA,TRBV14,CASSQGVGTNTEAFF,TGTGCCAGCAGCCAAGGTGTCGGCACGAACACTGAAGCTTTCTTT
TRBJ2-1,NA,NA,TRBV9,CASSVLKGSYNEQFF,TGTGCCAGCAGCGTACTCAAAGGCTCCTACAATGAGCAGTTCTTC